This T cell receptor beta chain is from a study of shared clonotypes between healthy human individuals (dated by TCRdb to 2019 to 2021). Describing the broader study: The cohort included three men and a couple of women between 18 and 49 years of age. Different laboratories and diverse techniques were used to prepare libraries and sequence TCR repertoires, to increase sequencing depth and limit assay-specific biases. Between about 0.94 and 8.9 billion PBMCs per donor were obtained by leukapheresis. For each donor, CD4 naive and CD4 memory were each given three plates, CD8 naive was given two plates, and CD8 memory was given one plate. To estimate repertoire size and how much clonotype sharing occurs between individuals, the study deeply sequenced the blood TCR repertoires of several healthy adults. Overall results and qualifications from the work: Clonotypes shared by all four sorted-subset donors showed higher generation probabilities than non-shared clonotypes. Pairwise subsampling led to the expectation that sequencing depth would affect the degree of clonotype sharing among donors. When several donors were compared, the shared fraction of clonotypes was about 5.5% for naive CD4, approximately 3.3% for naive CD8, 2.3% for memory CD4, and 0.35% to 0.5% for memory CD8. Because the study included only a small number of donors, the genetic and exposure-history diversity represented was limited. Sampling was restricted to blood, and TCR repertoires in tissues likely differ from the TCR repertoires found in blood. Even with the large sequencing depth, rarefaction of the sorted-subset datasets indicated that sequencing was incomplete. Larger estimated clonotype richness was generally found for naive subsets than for memory subsets.

Healthy HIV-negative adults with no recently reported acute infections or vaccinations were included as donors. Every donor was a Caucasian adult living in Nashville, Tennessee, USA. CD8 memory samples consisted of magnetically selected CD45RO+ cells combined with CCR7-negative CD45RA+ effector memory (TemRA) cells. After blood collection by leukapheresis, PBMCs were isolated using Ficoll-Histopaque density gradient centrifugation and then cryopreserved in the vapor phase of liquid nitrogen. Purity and quantity of every magnetically sorted T cell population were checked by analytical flow cytometry. Genomic DNA was isolated from every sorted fraction and measured by UV absorbance on a Nanodrop 2000c. V is reduced by 2 bases and J by 0 bases, leaving a spacing of 8 bases between them. The CDR3 runs 15 amino acids, cysteine and phenylalanine included. Just the 45-base CDR3 DNA is kept, in frame starting at base 1. As encoded in the germline V gene, CDR1 is MDHEN while CDR2 is SYDVKM.

On this clone: The specificity of this receptor is unknown. The sample holds no much larger clone one base away, and base qualities are not on file.

Using the deep immunoSEQ assay, multiplex PCR amplified TCR CDR3 regions from genomic DNA. Extracted genomic DNA from each cell subset was distributed evenly across all wells of several immunoSEQ 96-well plates, and each plate was treated as a replicate. For sorted subsets, about 220 ng of genomic DNA, equivalent to roughly 30,000 T cell genomes, went into each replicate PCR. The purified libraries were quantified using a Qubit 3.0 fluorometer, sized with a Bioanalyzer 2100, and then quantified again using the KAPA Library Quantification kit. Each immunoSEQ 96-well plate was sequenced on its own single-read 150-cycle Illumina NextSeq 550 flow cell. As for how the authors treated the data: The immunoSEQ output contained only junctional sequences without quality scores, so filtering could not match that applied to full-length reads. To assign V/J genes and CDR3, sequences were annotated using PyIR, a Python wrapper for IgBLAST v1.9, with IMGT germline references. Reads were removed for weak V/J assignments (E-value above 1e-6), missing CDR3, stop codons, out-of-frame junctions, or ambiguous translated residues. A V3J clonotype was defined by an identical inferred V gene, J gene, and CDR3 amino acid sequence. To compute the percentage overlap between repertoires, the number of shared unique clonotypes was divided by the size of the smaller repertoire. RTK rarefaction, the Chao1 estimator, and Recon v2.1 estimates of unobserved clonotypes were used to assess repertoire richness. Generation probabilities were computed with OLGA for all TCRbeta clonotypes obtained by the gDNA method from four donors. Held by TCRdb, this immuneACCESS table contains in-frame sequences only and omits some clones. Under half of the omission traces to an unresolved V gene where checked; the cause of the rest is unknown. The V and J calls and clone size come from that table; D and trimming were worked out from the DNA. This sample gives approximately 640,000 clones in total; 90% of them show up just once. Of the sample, 34% is held by the ten largest clones.

This sequence was found in a man aged 18-30 years in good health. Some clones in this sample may be carry-over from other donors' samples. Sequenced: memory CD8+ T cells from PBMCs. The cell subset or site label corresponds to: CD45RO+ cells pooled with CCR7-negative TemRA cells. The chain was built from TRBV28 and TRBJ2-1; the D gene remains uncertain. CDR3 reads: CASSLRYTSYNEQFF. The DNA is TGTGCCAGCAGTTTAAGGTATACCTCCTACAATGAGCAGTTCTTC.